The 24 T cell receptor beta chains given below trace back to one sample, sequenced in a study of shared clonotypes between healthy human individuals. The protocol was immunoSEQ multiplex PCR, while the TCRdb copy is restricted to in-frame clones and leaves out a portion. Of approximately 2.4 million clones listed, approximately 94% are singletons. Sequencing was performed on naive CD4+ T cells sorted from blood. Subset: CD45RA+ positively selected. The receptors stem from a man between 18 and 35 years old in good health.

The chain carries TRBV10-3 and TRBJ2-7; no definite D call. The length of the CDR3 is 13 residues. V lost 1 base, J lost 4 bases, and 8 bases lay in between. Germline-derived CDR1 and CDR2 are ENHRY and SYGVKD. The DNA for the CDR3 is TGTGCCATCAGTGAGTGGCAGAATTACGAGCAGTACTTC. It codes for CAISEWQNYEQYF.

This CDR3 reads CASSPLAGSYEQYF. In nucleotides, the CDR3 is TGCGCCAGCAGCCCCTTAGCAGGGTCCTACGAGCAGTACTTC. The V call is TRBV5-1, the J call TRBJ2-7; a weak D match, TRBD1 (5 bases). Looked up from germline, CDR1 is SGHRS and CDR2 is YFSETQ. This CDR3 contains 14 residues. Trimming removed 4 bases from V and 1 base from J, with 12 bases in between. Supplemented by reference TRBV5-1 and TRBJ2-7, the full variable domain reads KAGVTQTPRYLIKTRGQQVTLSCSPISGHRSVSWYQQTPGQGLQFLFEYFSETQRNKGNFPGRFSGRQFSNSRSEMNVSTLELGDSALYLCASSPLAGSYEQYFGPGTRLTVT.

The chain links TRBV6-1 to TRBJ1-2, with D possibly matching TRBD1 (5 bases). This CDR3 region has 15 residues. The V end lost 6 bases, the J end lost 6 bases, and 20 bases lay between the germline ends. Germline V gene lookup returns CDR1 MNHNS and CDR2 SASEGT. The CDR3 reads CASSVPPGGRNGYTF. The CDR3 coding sequence is TGTGCCAGCAGCGTACCCCCCGGGGGTCGGAATGGCTACACCTTC.

The chain employs TRBV5-1 and TRBJ1-1; D is unclear. CDR1 and CDR2 (germline): SGHRS, YFSETQ. V dropped 4 bases and J dropped 0 bases, with 13 bases sitting between them. This CDR3 has 15 residues. The chain's CDR3 is CASSPTGQVNTEAFF. The CDR3 nucleotides are TGCGCCAGCAGCCCCACCGGTCAGGTGAACACTGAAGCTTTCTTT. The full variable domain, its missing parts supplied by reference TRBV5-1 and TRBJ1-1, is KAGVTQTPRYLIKTRGQQVTLSCSPISGHRSVSWYQQTPGQGLQFLFEYFSETQRNKGNFPGRFSGRQFSNSRSEMNVSTLELGDSALYLCASSPTGQVNTEAFFGQGTRLTVV.

The chain recombines TRBV5-4 with TRBJ2-3; 9 bases fit TRBD2. CDR1 SGHNT and CDR2 YYREEE come from the germline V gene (reference sequence). Trimming cost V 6 bases and J 2 bases; bases outside gene matches: 7. CDR3 size: 15 residues. The CDR3 coding sequence is TGTGCCAGCATGGCCGGGACTAGCTCCACAGATACGCAGTATTTT. Amino acids: CASMAGTSSTDTQYF.

The chain links TRBV10-1 to TRBJ2-1; 8 bases match TRBD2. The V gene end was trimmed by 5 bases and the J gene end by 2 bases; junction bases not matched to a gene: 2. CDR1 WNHNN and CDR2 SYGVQD come from the germline V gene (reference sequence). This CDR3 is built from 14 residues. The CDR3 DNA follows: TGCGCCAGCAGTCTGGGACTAGCCTACAATGAGCAGTTCTTC. Its protein is CASSLGLAYNEQFF.

The V and J genes are TRBV28 and TRBJ1-5; D is undetermined. This CDR3 contains 15 residues. Trimming took 3 bases from V and 3 from J, leaving 12 bases between them. Germline assignment: CDR1 MDHEN and CDR2 SYDVKM. The CDR3 here is CASSLPRGNNQPQHF. Written as DNA, the CDR3 is TGTGCCAGCAGTTTGCCCCGGGGAAACAATCAGCCCCAGCATTTT.

The gene calls are TRBV5-1 and TRBJ2-7, with no clear D. The CDR3 contains 13 residues. V shed 3 bases and J shed 0 bases, with 7 bases lying between them. CDR1 is SGHRS, CDR2 YFSETQ, per germline. The CDR3 here is CASSSGPSYEQYF. The CDR3 DNA reads as TGCGCCAGCAGCTCCGGTCCCTCCTACGAGCAGTACTTC.

V usage is TRBV29-1 and J usage is TRBJ2-4; D ambiguous. This CDR3 is built from 14 residues. Trimming took 4 bases from V and 0 from J, leaving 10 bases between them. Germline CDR1 SQVTM, CDR2 ANQGSEA. CDR3 region: CSVVRPGAKNIQYF. The CDR3 DNA is TGCAGCGTTGTGAGACCGGGAGCCAAAAACATTCAGTACTTC.

This clone was seen once. This chain uses TRBV2 with TRBJ2-2, with a tentative D call TRBD2 (6 bases). The CDR3 extends over 14 amino acids. Deletions cut 6 bases from V and 6 bases from J, with 14 bases between. Germline V gene lookup returns CDR1 SNHLY and CDR2 FYNNEI. The CDR3 sequence: CASRKVGSPGELFF. CDR3 sequence (DNA): TGTGCCAGCAGGAAGGTCGGGAGCCCCGGGGAGCTGTTTTTT.

V and J are TRBV6-1 and TRBJ2-2; unclear D gene. V lost 6 bases and J lost 7, with 12 bases in between. Germline V gene sequence: CDR1 MNHNS, CDR2 SASEGT. CDR3 length equals 13 residues. The CDR3 is CASRPGVVGELFF. The CDR3 coding sequence is TGTGCCAGCAGGCCGGGTGTTGTCGGGGAGCTGTTTTTT.

V is TRBV5-4 and J is TRBJ1-1; D remains unclear. Trimming left V 4 bases short and J 0 bases short, with 7 bases between. This CDR3 contains 13 residues. Germline CDR1 reads SGHNT; CDR2 reads YYREEE (reference sequence). The CDR3 DNA is TGTGCCAGCAGCACCGATATGAACACTGAAGCTTTCTTT. As protein: CASSTDMNTEAFF.

This clone was seen only once. CDR3 loop: CASAPAGLGTQYF. CDR3 sequence (DNA): TGTGCCAGCGCCCCAGCGGGGTTGGGGACCCAGTACTTC. V and J are TRBV9 and TRBJ2-5; 7 bases fit TRBD2. Germline CDR1 SGDLS, CDR2 YYNGEE. This CDR3 contains 13 residues. The junction had 10 bases not matched to a gene; V was cut back by 7 bases and J by 7 bases.

Turning to this clone: One end of the junction is discordant with germline, which a read error may explain. The rearrangement links TRBV11-1 to TRBJ2-1; 8 nucleotides agree with TRBD2. The germline CDR1 and CDR2 sequences are SGHAT and FQDESV (reference sequence). This CDR3 is 14 amino acids long. The CDR3: CASSLAGSYNEQFF. The DNA for the CDR3 is TGTGCCAGCAGCCTAGCGGGCTCCTACAATGAGCAGTTCTTC. Complete variable domain (other parts from reference TRBV11-1 and TRBJ2-1): EAEVAQSPRYKITEKSQAVAFWCDPISGHATLYWYRQILGQGPELLVQFQDESVVDDSQLPKDRFSAERLKGVDSTLKIQPAELGDSAMYLCASSLAGSYNEQFFGPGTRLTVL.

CDR3 nucleotides: TGCGCCAGCAGCCGGGACAGGGCGGGCTATGGCTACACCTTC. The encoded protein is CASSRDRAGYGYTF. This rearrangement joins TRBV5-1 to TRBJ1-2; 9 positions agree with TRBD1. Germline assignment: CDR1 SGHRS and CDR2 YFSETQ. The trim removed 4 bases at V and 4 bases at J, leaving 5 bases unmatched. The CDR3 has 14 residues.

This clone was counted a single time. The chain employs TRBV6-1 and TRBJ2-1, with 14 bases fitting TRBD2. This CDR3 is built from 17 residues. Germline V gives CDR1 MNHNS, CDR2 SASEGT. The V segment lost 4 bases and the J segment 5 bases; nucleotides outside the gene matches: 7. The CDR3 sequence: CASSARLAGGFHNEQFF. CDR3 sequence (DNA): TGTGCCAGCAGTGCCCGACTAGCGGGGGGGTTCCACAATGAGCAGTTCTTC.

CDR3 coding DNA: TGTGCCTGGAGCAATAGGGTTAGTAGCGAGCAGTACTTC. Translating gives CAWSNRVSSEQYF. The rearrangement joins TRBV30 to TRBJ2-7; D uncertain. CDR1 and CDR2 from the germline V gene are GTSNPN and SVGIG (reference sequence). V lost 3 bases to trimming and J lost 6 bases, with 15 bases between them. The CDR3 consists of 13 residues.

With regard to this clone: Additional DNA sequences in this sample encode the identical CDR3. The rearrangement uses TRBV5-1 and TRBJ2-5, with TRBD2 as a possible D gene (6 bases). The CDR3 runs 13 residues. V shed 4 bases and J shed 3 bases, with 10 bases lying between them. The germline V gene encodes CDR1 SGHRS and CDR2 YFSETQ. The DNA of the CDR3 is TGCGCCAGCAGCCCGGGACTGGAAGAGACCCAGTACTTC. This encodes CASSPGLEETQYF.

The V call is TRBV5-1, the J call TRBJ2-1; TRBD2 aligns across 12 bases. The CDR3 spans 17 residues. V shed 0 bases, J shed 5 bases, and the junction held 6 bases outside the gene matches. The germline V gene has CDR1 SGHRS and CDR2 YFSETQ. CDR3 sequence reads: CASSLAVLAGGNNEQFF. The CDR3 DNA sequence: TGCGCCAGCAGCTTGGCGGTACTAGCGGGGGGAAACAATGAGCAGTTCTTC.

The gene calls are TRBV5-1 and TRBJ1-4; TRBD1 agrees at 7 bases. V was clipped by 8 bases and J by 0 bases; unmatched bases: 7. CDR3 length: 15 residues. The germline gives CDR1 SGHRS, CDR2 YFSETQ. In nucleotides, the CDR3 is TGCGCCAGACAGGGGCGGTGGGCAACTAATGAAAAACTGTTTTTT. Translated, it gives CARQGRWATNEKLFF.

The chain joins TRBV7-9 to TRBJ2-5, with D uncertain. CDR1 and CDR2 from the germline V gene are SEHNR and FQNEAQ (reference sequence). The CDR3 has 12 amino acids. Trimming took off 2 bases at V and 11 bases at J, with 12 bases between the two ends. The chain's CDR3 is CASSLNSYAQYF. As DNA, the CDR3 is TGTGCCAGCAGCTTAAACAGCTACGCGCAGTACTTC.

Concerning this clone: Other DNA sequences within the sample encode an identical CDR3. The rearrangement joins TRBV5-4 to TRBJ2-5; D could derive from TRBD1 or TRBD2 (5 bases each). CDR3 size: 14 residues. The V end was cut by 0 bases, the J end by 2 bases, with 8 bases between. Per the germline V gene, CDR1 is SGHNT and CDR2 is YYREEE (reference sequence). In DNA, the CDR3 is TGTGCCAGCAGCTTGGCGGGACGGCAAGAGACCCAGTACTTC. Translation gives CASSLAGRQETQYF.

V usage is TRBV7-9 and J usage is TRBJ2-7, with D possibly matching TRBD2 (6 bases). This CDR3 is built from 14 residues. V lost 5 bases and J lost 6, with 17 bases in between. Germline CDR1 SEHNR, CDR2 FQNEAQ (reference sequence). The CDR3 DNA is TGTGCCAGCAGCCGACTCGGGGGTACAGTCGAGCAGTACTTC. It encodes CASSRLGGTVEQYF.

The chain has TRBV6-5 and TRBJ1-6, with 8 bases aligning to TRBD1. The CDR3 covers 14 residues. V gave up 4 bases and J gave up 9 bases; unmatched junction bases: 5. Germline values: CDR1 MNHEY, CDR2 SVGAGI. The chain's CDR3 is CASSSTGEVSPLHF. For the CDR3, the DNA is TGTGCCAGCAGTTCGACAGGGGAGGTTTCACCCCTCCACTTT.